This TCR beta chain stems from a study of cytomegalovirus exposure and HLA in healthy donors. Study as a whole: An early data release held about 85 million unique TCRs from HLA-typed donors. Notes on the study in general: A later analysis linked about 17,000 TCR beta sequences to HLA alleles at 0.05 false discovery rate.

The PCR ran on 60 Vbeta and 13 Jbeta primers. Repertoires were generated with immunoSEQ multiplex PCR, while TCRdb's copy carries only in-frame clones and drops some. The sample lists 100,000 to 150,000 clones, around four fifths occurring once. Donors likely had unrecorded immune exposures despite being nominally healthy when sampled. CDR1 and CDR2 (germline): MNHNS, SASEGT. The V end was cut by 7 bases, the J end by 0 bases, with 11 bases between. CDR3 length equals 14 residues. About this clone: Antigen unknown.

The clonotype originates from a woman aged 40 to 49 in good health and CMV-seropositive. Sequencing was done on a sample of PBMCs. The chain is built from TRBV6-1 and TRBJ2-3, with a possible D match to TRBD1 (5 bases). CDR3 in DNA: TGTGCCAGCACCGCGGACACAAGCACAGATACGCAGTATTTT. Encoded protein: CASTADTSTDTQYF.